Reported below is one TCR beta chain. Its antigen specificity is not known. Per-base qualities were not stored, and no clone one base away is much larger. This specimen belongs to a study of identifying expanded T cells in peripheral blood (dated by TCRdb to the late 2010s). Broadly, across the study: Four technical replicates, made by sequencing separate aliquots from the same pool of genomic DNA, were compared pairwise. What the research found in general, with its limitations: The beta-binomial model significantly reduced the number of clones called differentially abundant and the false-positive rate across all healthy-donor time intervals. In all healthy donors, the variance in clone template counts between samples taken two weeks apart rose significantly as total template count increased. The authors expected biological variance in healthy repertoires might increase further over much longer intervals such as months to years. Between technical replicates the binomial model flagged approximately 1.2 differentially abundant clones, whereas over roughly two weeks the binomial model flagged about 15 and over approximately four weeks approximately 20.

During the collection period, no immune events, such as infections, were documented for the healthy donors. Time-dependent variance in a beta-binomial model of T-cell clone differential abundance was calibrated using healthy-donor blood repertoires as a training cohort. The training cohort comprised about ten healthy donors, 3 female and 7 male. On average the donors were approximately 43 years old, and their ages spanned about 25 to 64 years. Whole blood from each healthy donor was obtained from a commercial supplier and was collected at three time points 2 to 3 weeks apart. Genomic DNA was extracted from unsorted whole blood for immunosequencing. TCRbeta CDR3 regions were profiled with the immunoSEQ Assay using bias-controlled multiplex PCR amplification of genomic DNA. Per the authors' processing: The absolute abundance of each unique TCRbeta CDR3 region was quantified after sequences were collapsed and filtered. Differential abundance was tested with a binomial (Fisher-equivalent) model and with a beta-binomial model adding time-dependent variance fitted from healthy donors. Any clone with fewer than 5 combined templates was excluded, and a clone was called differentially abundant if its Benjamini-Hochberg FDR was below 0.01. In the beta-binomial model, variance was expressed as a function of the total template count across the two samples, in the form v = (b*log(k)+a)^2. This immuneACCESS table, as held by TCRdb, lists in-frame sequences with V and J called but not all clones. Of the missing ones, under half trace to an unresolved V gene in checked studies; the others have no known cause. The V and J calls and clone size were taken over from that table, and D and trimming were inferred from the DNA. The sample profile shows around 120,000 clones; 75% to 90% of them were found once. The ten largest clonotypes hold 7.5% to 8.5% of the sample.

The sequenced sample consisted of blood. This TCR was recovered from a person aged 18 to 70 in good health.

The CDR3 loop reads CASSPTGADTQYF. Read as DNA, the sequence is TGTGCCAGCAGCCCAACAGGGGCAGATACGCAGTATTTT. The chain links TRBV7-2 with TRBJ2-3; 7 central nucleotides agree with TRBD1. CDR3 length: 13 amino acids, cysteine to phenylalanine. The DNA shown is the 39-base CDR3, in frame from base 1. CDR1 and CDR2 are drawn from the germline V gene: SGHTA, FQGNSA. V is pruned by 5 bases and J by 4 bases, leaving 3 bases of the junction without a gene match.